This section outlines one T cell receptor beta chain sequence together with its context. These data come from a study of OX40 agonist ivuxolimab in advanced cancers. CDR1 and CDR2 (germline): SGHDT, YYEEEE. This CDR3 region has 14 residues. V lost 0 bases and J 3 bases, leaving 10 bases between the germline ends. Only in-frame clones appear in the TCRdb table, and some are missing; sequencing was by immunoSEQ multiplex PCR. The data contain 25,000 to 30,000 clones, approximately 86% of them seen just once; the ten biggest clones take up around 28%. The J gene is TRBJ2-7, the V gene TRBV5-6, with D hard to call. This clonotype originated in an adult with an advanced solid tumor such as melanoma, head and neck, liver or kidney cancer. Sequencing was performed on CD4+ or CD8+ T cells sorted from blood, taken in a trial of the OX40 agonist ivuxolimab. The CDR3 DNA is TGTGCCAGCAGCTTGGGGGTGGGGATCTACGAGCAGTACTTC. This gives the protein CASSLGVGIYEQYF.